This TCR beta chain stems from a study of cytomegalovirus exposure and HLA in healthy donors. The PCR had 60 Vbeta and 13 Jbeta primers. Profiling relied on immunoSEQ multiplex PCR, and the TCRdb table lists in-frame clones only, not all of them. This sample yields about 140,000 clones, of which roughly 80% are seen a single time; 1.2% belongs to the top ten. This clone was observed once. V trimming: 5 bases; J trimming: 6 bases; junction bases outside the gene matches: 14. This CDR3 is built from 18 residues. Germline V gives CDR1 WNHNN, CDR2 SYGVQD (reference sequence). Sequencing was carried out using PBMCs. The chain carries TRBV10-1 and TRBJ2-1, with 12 nucleotides matching TRBD2. The TCR sequence derives from a female donor in good health and CMV-seronegative. Here the CDR3 DNA reads TGCGCCAGCAGTCCAGGACAGGGGCCGGGACTAGCGGGCAATGAGCAGTTCTTC. Protein sequence: CASSPGQGPGLAGNEQFF.